This TCR beta chain appears in the sequencing data of a study of T-cell memory formation after mild COVID-19. TCRdb ran MiXCR on the 5' RACE reads and lists one entry per CDR3 protein. There are around 300,000 distinct CDR3 sequences in the sample; 15% to 20% occur only once, and around 21% lies in the top ten. The V and J ends lost 4 bases and 8 bases respectively, with 15 bases between them. CDR1 and CDR2 from the germline V gene are LGHDT and YNNKEL (reference sequence). CDR3 size: 15 residues. About this clonotype itself: Its antigen is still unknown.

Study-wide results and limits: The study detected some responding clones in pre-infection memory, suggesting cross-reactive memory joined.

The chain couples TRBV3-1 to TRBJ1-6, with D tentatively TRBD1 (6 bases). The specimen was PBMCs or a T cell subset sorted from them (not recorded which). This clonotype originated in a man younger than 30 who had mild COVID-19 (a few samples of this study predate the infection). Cell type and time point are not known. For the CDR3, the DNA is TGTGCCAGCAGCCTTGGTGGGGGCCTTGATTCACCCCTCCACTTT. Residues: CASSLGGGLDSPLHF.